This TCR beta chain is from a study of T cells in Graves' hyperthyroidism and ophthalmopathy. Study summary: Staff took peripheral blood when the initial diagnosis was made, before any treatment began.

Clinicians diagnosed patients from clinical symptoms, serum thyroxine and TRAb, thyroid ultrasound and orbital computed tomography. Roughly 10 ml of fresh peripheral blood supplied the PBMCs. CDR3 size: 15 residues. V lost 1 base to trimming and J lost 5 bases, with 14 bases between them. Germline lookup yields CDR1 SGHTA and CDR2 FQGNSA. Using RNA transcripts as the source, TCR beta CDR3 regions were amplified. An initial round of RT-PCR targeting the TCR CDR3 relied on the HTBI primer set. TCRdb reanalysed the multiplex PCR reads using MiXCR and keeps one entry per CDR3 protein. The top ten hold around 28% of the sample, which has about 260,000 distinct CDR3 sequences, 15% to 20% seen once. There are many counts of this clonotype.

This TCR came from a woman aged 18-30 years with Graves' ophthalmopathy. The sample consisted of blood. The rearrangement joins TRBV7-2 to TRBJ1-1; D not resolved. CDR3 loop: CASSLDGPTGTEAFF. The DNA of the CDR3 is TGTGCCAGCAGCTTAGACGGGCCCACCGGGACTGAAGCTTTCTTT. The full variable domain, completed using reference TRBV7-2 and TRBJ1-1, is GAGVSQSPSNKVTEKGKDVELRCDPISGHTALYWYRQSLGQGLEFLIYFQGNSAPDKSGLPSDRFSAERTGGSVSTLTIQRTQQEDSAVYLCASSLDGPTGTEAFFGQGTRLTVV.